The clone carrying this T cell receptor beta chain showed up many times. The antigen is not known. The sample belongs to a study of CD8 T cells in ankylosing spondylitis. Study-level results: Fewer than ten highly homologous variants made up a TCR beta motif that seemed to typify ankylosing spondylitis blood. Disease-linked clones were CD8+ and relatively rare in peripheral blood. The study looked at matched synovial fluid samples from ankylosing spondylitis patients. Disease-linked clones were reported to be significantly enriched there.

TCRdb re-called the 5' RACE reads with MiXCR, one entry per CDR3 protein. The sample includes 250,000 to 300,000 distinct CDR3 sequences, approximately 20% of them seen just once. J lost 2 bases, V lost 3 bases, and 2 bases had no gene match. CDR1 is MNHEY and CDR2 is SMNVEV in the germline V gene (reference sequence). The CDR3 sequence is 14 residues long. The source of this sequence is a male donor with ankylosing spondylitis or in good health (not recorded which). Sequenced: blood, either unsorted or a sorted T cell fraction (not recorded which). V gene TRBV27 combines with J gene TRBJ1-2, with 8 bases identical to TRBD1. The CDR3 region is CASSFQGANYGYTF. The DNA for the CDR3 is TGTGCCAGCAGTTTCCAGGGGGCGAACTATGGCTACACCTTC.